Following are 20 T cell receptor beta chains from one sample sequenced in a study of blood T cell repertoires in COVID-19 (dated by TCRdb to the early 2020s). The library was prepared using the immunoSEQ multiplex PCR assay. The immuneACCESS repertoire file appears here via TCRdb, limited to in-frame rearrangements. These files lack a portion of the clones; in checked studies, under half of the deficit traces to unresolved V genes, and the cause of the others is not known. In this sample the table shows under 300,000 clones, 84% of which occur a single time. The top ten clones comprise around 2.4% of the sample. The sequenced sample was peripheral blood. These receptors all stem from a man aged 35-49 years who had recovered from COVID-19.

The V gene is TRBV3-1 (or the pseudogene TRBV3-2), the J gene TRBJ2-7; 9 bases map to TRBD2. V was pared by 2 bases and J by 0 bases, with 2 bases of the junction left unmatched. The germline V gene has CDR1 LGHDT and CDR2 YNNKEL (reference sequence). This CDR3 is built from 15 residues. CDR3 in amino acids: CASSQLAGPSYEQYF. CDR3 bases: TGTGCCAGCAGCCAACTAGCGGGGCCCTCCTACGAGCAGTACTTC.

This rearrangement joins TRBV4-1 to TRBJ2-7; D possibly corresponds to TRBD2 (7 bases). The CDR3 has 16 residues. Germline V gene sequence: CDR1 MGHRA, CDR2 YSYEKL. V gave up 4 bases and J gave up 2 bases, with 18 bases separating them. CDR3 in DNA: TGCGCCAGCAGCCCCCTCGGGGGAGGGACACCCTACGAGCAGTACTTC. This sequence encodes CASSPLGGGTPYEQYF.

The chain carries TRBV3-1 (or the pseudogene TRBV3-2) and TRBJ2-2, with D possibly TRBD2 on 5 matching bases. V shed 4 bases and J shed 7 bases, with 10 bases lying between them. The CDR3 runs 13 residues. The germline V gene has CDR1 LGHDT and CDR2 YNNKEL (reference sequence). The CDR3 loop reads CASSLRGNGELFF. The CDR3 nucleotides are TGTGCCAGCAGCCTTCGAGGGAACGGGGAGCTGTTTTTT.

The rearrangement links TRBV11-3 to TRBJ2-1; 9 positions agree with TRBD1. V lost 5 bases, J lost 4 bases, and 18 bases stayed unmatched. Germline CDR1 reads SGHNT; CDR2 reads YENEEA. The CDR3 runs to 19 residues. The CDR3 region is CASSPVFSTGGDSYNEQFF. The CDR3 DNA is TGTGCCAGCAGCCCCGTTTTTAGCACAGGGGGCGATTCATACAATGAGCAGTTCTTC.

This clone was counted only a few times. The chain combines TRBV4-1 with TRBJ1-2; D is unresolved. Deletions cut 0 bases from V and 8 bases from J, with 10 bases between. This CDR3 spans 13 amino acids. Looked up from germline, CDR1 is MGHRA and CDR2 is YSYEKL. CDR3 amino acids: CASSQEGLRGYTF. In nucleotides, the CDR3 is TGCGCCAGCAGCCAAGAAGGACTACGAGGCTACACCTTC.

V is TRBV4-3 and J is TRBJ2-7, with a weak D call TRBD2 (6 bases). The V gene's germline CDR1 is LGHNA and CDR2 YSLEER. Trimming shortened V by 0 bases and J by 4 bases, and 19 bases separated the two germline ends. The CDR3 length is 17 residues. As DNA, the CDR3 is TGCGCCAGCAGCCAAGATTTGGTTGCGGGGAACCAATACGAGCAGTACTTC. Its protein product is CASSQDLVAGNQYEQYF.

The chain's CDR3 is CASSLGTGGDTQYF. CDR3 DNA sequence: TGTGCCAGCAGCTTAGGGACAGGGGGAGATACGCAGTATTTT. The chain combines TRBV7-2 with TRBJ2-3; 10 bases line up with TRBD1. Germline V CDR1 and CDR2: SGHTA, FQGNSA. This CDR3 is built from 14 residues. Trimming at V came to 1 base and at J to 5 bases, leaving 0 bases not matched to a gene.

There are a few counts of this clone. This chain joins TRBV5-5 and TRBJ1-1; D unresolved. CDR1 and CDR2 from the germline V gene are SGHKS and YYEKEE (reference sequence). This CDR3 is 18 amino acids long. Trimming took 2 bases from V and 5 from J, leaving 25 bases between them. CDR3 amino acids: CASSFPGSPVRVGTEAFF. The CDR3 coding sequence is TGTGCCAGCAGCTTTCCGGGATCCCCTGTTCGTGTGGGTACTGAAGCTTTCTTT. The variable domain in full, with the rest retrieved from reference TRBV5-5 and TRBJ1-1, is DAGVTQSPTHLIKTRGQQVTLRCSPISGHKSVSWYQQVLGQGPQFIFQYYEKEERGRGNFPDRFSARQFPNYSSELNVNALLLGDSALYLCASSFPGSPVRVGTEAFFGQGTRLTVV.

The chain employs TRBV5-4 and TRBJ2-2, with D possibly being TRBD2 (6 bases). Per germline, CDR1 SGHNT and CDR2 YYREEE (reference sequence). The CDR3 has 13 residues. The V end was cut by 4 bases, the J end by 4 bases, with 8 bases between. CDR3 amino acids: CASSLGGTGELFF. The CDR3 coding sequence is TGTGCCAGCAGCCTCGGGGGCACCGGGGAGCTGTTTTTT. The variable domain in full, completed from reference TRBV5-4 and TRBJ2-2, reads ETGVTQSPTHLIKTRGQQVTLRCSSQSGHNTVSWYQQALGQGPQFIFQYYREEENGRGNFPPRFSGLQFPNYSSELNVNALELDDSALYLCASSLGGTGELFFGEGSRLTVL.

The sample holds one count of this clone. This chain uses TRBV5-4 with TRBJ1-1, with TRBD1 identical over 7 bases. Germline trimming cut 0 bases from V and 5 bases from J; bases unmatched to any gene: 7. The CDR3 has 15 residues. The germline gives CDR1 SGHNT, CDR2 YYREEE (reference sequence). The CDR3 loop reads CASSLGTGVETEAFF. CDR3 nucleotides: TGTGCCAGCAGCTTGGGAACAGGGGTTGAAACTGAAGCTTTCTTT.

The rearrangement links TRBV19 to TRBJ1-4; no clear D. Germline loops: CDR1 LNHDA, CDR2 SQIVND (reference sequence). The length of the CDR3 is 11 residues. Between the trimmed V and J ends, which lost 3 bases and 14 bases, there was a span of 10 bases. The DNA for the CDR3 is TGTGCCAGTAGTATTTCAGAGGTGCTGTTTTTT. Translation gives CASSISEVLFF.

The chain is built from TRBV29-1 and TRBJ1-1, with D hard to call. There are 13 residues in the CDR3. The germline V and J ends were trimmed by 7 bases and 1 base, with 13 bases remaining between them. Germline-derived CDR1 and CDR2 are SQVTM and ANQGSEA. In DNA, the CDR3 is TGCAGCGGAGGGCAGGACCCGAACACTGAAGCTTTCTTT. It specifies CSGGQDPNTEAFF.

The J gene is TRBJ2-5, the V gene TRBV12-5, with D possibly matching TRBD1 (6 bases). The V end lost 6 bases, the J end lost 5 bases, and 19 bases lay between the germline ends. Germline CDR1 is LGHNT and CDR2 is FRNRAP. The length of the CDR3 is 15 residues. The CDR3 nucleotides read TGTGCTAGTGGACCAGGGGATCCGGGGATGGAGACCCAGTACTTC. Amino acids: CASGPGDPGMETQYF.

The table lists this clone with a count of one. For the CDR3, the DNA is TGCGCCAGCGCCCCAAGCGGGACACCGAACACCGGGGAGCTGTTTTTT. It yields the protein CASAPSGTPNTGELFF. The chain combines TRBV5-1 with TRBJ2-2, with D possibly TRBD2 on 7 matching bases. Per the germline V gene, CDR1 is SGHRS and CDR2 is YFSETQ. V was trimmed by 7 bases and J by 0 bases, leaving 16 bases between them. The CDR3 is 16 residues long.

The genes are TRBV11-2 and TRBJ1-1; 8 bases are shared with TRBD1. Trimming cost V 1 base and J 1 base; bases outside gene matches: 5. The CDR3 contains 16 residues. Germline CDR1 is SGHAT and CDR2 is FQNNGV. In nucleotides, the CDR3 is TGTGCCAGCAGCTTAGGTACAGGGGGACCGAACACTGAAGCTTTCTTT. Translated: CASSLGTGGPNTEAFF.

The chain recombines TRBV5-8 with TRBJ2-2; 10 positions agree with TRBD2. This CDR3 comprises 18 residues. V lost 0 bases, J lost 1 base, and 6 bases stayed unmatched. CDR1 SGHTS and CDR2 YDEGEE come from the germline V gene. CDR3 loop: CASSLALAGVLNTGELFF. The CDR3 DNA reads TGTGCCAGCAGCTTGGCCCTAGCGGGAGTCTTGAACACCGGGGAGCTGTTTTTT.

The chain joins TRBV13 to TRBJ1-4; D is undetermined. The CDR3 loop spans 12 amino acids. Trimming removed 4 bases from V and 7 bases from J, with 7 bases in between. CDR1 and CDR2 (germline): PRHDT, FYEKMQ (reference sequence). As DNA, the CDR3 is TGTGCCAGCAGCTCCCGAGGTGAAAAACTGTTTTTT. Its protein is CASSSRGEKLFF.

The chain uses TRBV6-5 and TRBJ1-1; no clear D gene. Germline-derived CDR1 and CDR2 are MNHEY and SVGAGI. V shed 0 bases and J shed 0 bases, with 11 bases lying between them. This CDR3 region has 16 residues. CDR3 coding DNA: TGTGCCAGCAGTTACTCGCGTGCACAGCTGAACACTGAAGCTTTCTTT. Its translation is CASSYSRAQLNTEAFF.

The chain has TRBV12-3 or TRBV12-4 and TRBJ2-3; D remains ambiguous. The CDR3 is made up of 12 amino acids. Between the trimmed V and J ends, which lost 3 bases and 6 bases, there was a span of 7 bases. CDR3: CASSFLRDTQYF. CDR3 in DNA: TGTGCCAGCAGTTTCCTGAGGGATACGCAGTATTTT.

The rearrangement joins TRBV5-1 to TRBJ2-1, with TRBD2 matching over 8 bases. This CDR3 contains 16 residues. With 4 bases clipped from V and 3 bases from J, the junction kept 9 bases outside the gene matches. Germline loops: CDR1 SGHRS, CDR2 YFSETQ. The CDR3 sequence is CASSPPAGVNYNEQFF. CDR3 DNA: TGCGCCAGCAGCCCACCAGCGGGGGTGAACTACAATGAGCAGTTCTTC.